The 27 T cell receptor beta chains given below trace back to one sample, sequenced in a study of blood T cell repertoires in COVID-19. The data were produced by immunoSEQ multiplex PCR, yet TCRdb's version contains in-frame clones alone and is incomplete. Of about 370,000 clones listed, roughly 90% are singletons. The sequenced sample consisted of peripheral blood. Receptors were obtained from a woman younger than 45 with COVID-19, enrolled during active disease.

This chain uses TRBV11-3 with TRBJ2-3; D uncertain. Germline V gene lookup returns CDR1 SGHNT and CDR2 YENEEA. This CDR3 is 12 amino acids long. V lost 1 base to trimming and J lost 6 bases, with 5 bases between them. The DNA of the CDR3 is TGTGCCAGCAGCTTAGTAGTGGATACGCAGTATTTT. Residues: CASSLVVDTQYF. The variable domain in full, completed from reference TRBV11-3 and TRBJ2-3, reads EAGVVQSPRYKIIEKKQPVAFWCNPISGHNTLYWYLQNLGQGPELLIRYENEEAVDDSQLPKDRFSAERLKGVDSTLKIQPAELGDSAVYLCASSLVVDTQYFGPGTRLTVL.

V and J are TRBV7-2 and TRBJ2-7; 8 nucleotides line up with TRBD2. The CDR3 runs 15 residues. Looked up from germline, CDR1 is SGHTA and CDR2 is FQGNSA. V shed 1 base, J shed 12 bases, and the junction held 14 bases outside the gene matches. CDR3 residues: CASSLEGRRGGLWYF. The CDR3 bases are TGTGCCAGCAGCTTAGAGGGCCGCCGGGGGGGTTTGTGGTACTTC.

The CDR3 here is CATSGARVDTQYF. The CDR3 DNA reads TGTGCCACCAGTGGGGCGAGAGTGGATACGCAGTATTTT. The V gene is TRBV24-1, the J gene TRBJ2-3; D unclear. V lost 5 bases to trimming and J lost 6 bases, with 11 bases between them. CDR3 length: 13 amino acids. The germline V gene has CDR1 KGHDR and CDR2 SFDVKD.

J is TRBJ2-3 and V is TRBV9, with D perhaps TRBD2 (6 bases). The V gene's germline CDR1 is SGDLS and CDR2 YYNGEE. V gave up 6 bases and J gave up 2 bases, with 16 bases separating them. The CDR3 is made up of 15 amino acids. The CDR3 is CASTMGRGTTDTQYF. CDR3 DNA: TGTGCCAGCACAATGGGGCGCGGGACCACAGATACGCAGTATTTT.

V is TRBV2 and J is TRBJ2-1; D might be TRBD2 (7 bases). Trimming removed 1 base from V and 1 base from J, with 11 bases in between. The CDR3 consists of 16 residues. In germline, CDR1 is SNHLY, CDR2 FYNNEI. Written as DNA, the CDR3 is TGTGCCAGCAGTGAAGAGGCGGGGGCATCCTACAATGAGCAGTTCTTC. Encoded protein: CASSEEAGASYNEQFF.

This clone was found many times. The rearrangement joins TRBV28 to TRBJ2-5; 15 positions match TRBD2. The J segment lost 4 bases and the V segment lost 1 base, leaving 4 bases of the junction unmatched. Germline V gene sequence: CDR1 MDHEN, CDR2 SYDVKM. The CDR3 has 17 amino acids. The CDR3 reads CASSLYGLAGGVETQYF. CDR3 coding DNA: TGTGCCAGCAGTTTATACGGACTAGCGGGAGGGGTAGAGACCCAGTACTTC.

The chain uses TRBV4-2 and TRBJ1-1; D may be TRBD1 (5 bases). Trimming took off 0 bases at V and 1 base at J, with 6 bases between the two ends. Per germline, CDR1 LGHNA and CDR2 YNFKEQ. This CDR3 region has 14 residues. This CDR3 is CASSQDRGNTEAFF. The CDR3 DNA reads TGTGCCAGCAGCCAAGATAGGGGGAACACTGAAGCTTTCTTT.

The chain recombines TRBV4-1 with TRBJ2-7, with D unclear. This CDR3 comprises 14 residues. Germline V gives CDR1 MGHRA, CDR2 YSYEKL. Deletions cut 1 base from V and 4 bases from J, with 11 bases between. In DNA form, the CDR3 reads TGCGCCAGCAGCCAAGCCATGGGCACTTACGAGCAGTACGTC. This translates into CASSQAMGTYEQYV.

The chain joins TRBV7-2 to TRBJ1-3; TRBD1 is a possible D gene (6 bases). Germline V lookup: CDR1 SGHTA, CDR2 FQGNSA. The length of the CDR3 is 17 residues. V dropped 2 bases and J dropped 1 base, with 15 bases sitting between them. CDR3 nucleotides: TGTGCCAGCAGCTTACCTCAGGGGATATTTTCTGGAAACACCATATATTTT. This gives the protein CASSLPQGIFSGNTIYF.

J is TRBJ2-2 and V is TRBV5-1, with 11 nucleotides matching TRBD2. Germline assignment: CDR1 SGHRS and CDR2 YFSETQ. The CDR3 is made up of 20 amino acids. J gave up 5 bases and V 4 bases, and 19 bases lay outside the gene matches. CDR3 amino acids: CASSNIPRLAGTTRTGELFF. The CDR3 DNA reads TGCGCCAGCAGCAACATCCCTAGACTAGCGGGGACCACTAGGACCGGGGAGCTGTTTTTT.

The chain recombines TRBV5-6 with TRBJ2-7, with D possibly matching TRBD1 (6 bases). The ends were cut back, 5 bases at V and 2 bases at J, with 14 bases in the middle. CDR1 is SGHDT, CDR2 YYEEEE, per germline. This CDR3 contains 14 residues. CDR3 sequence (DNA): TGTGCCAGCAGAGCTGGACAGTCGACCTACGAGCAGTACGTC. Translated, it gives CASRAGQSTYEQYV.

This chain joins TRBV12-5 and TRBJ2-2; 7 positions agree with TRBD2. The V gene end was trimmed by 2 bases and the J gene end by 4 bases; junction bases not matched to a gene: 10. The CDR3 has 17 amino acids. In germline, CDR1 is LGHNT, CDR2 FRNRAP. This chain's CDR3 is CASGLFLGGGSTGELFF. CDR3 coding DNA: TGTGCTAGTGGTTTGTTCCTCGGCGGGGGATCCACCGGGGAGCTGTTTTTT.

This chain joins TRBV12-3 or TRBV12-4 and TRBJ2-3; D is perhaps TRBD1 (5 bases). Trimming pared 5 bases from V and 4 bases from J, leaving 10 bases between. The CDR3 has 13 amino acids. In nucleotides, the CDR3 is TGTGCCAGCAGTCAGGGTGAGGCAGATACGCAGTATTTT. Translated, it gives CASSQGEADTQYF.

The chain combines TRBV6-6 with TRBJ1-5; 8 bases align to TRBD1. Unmatched junction bases numbered 10, after V lost 7 bases and J lost 5 bases. CDR3 length equals 15 residues. CDR1 MNHNY and CDR2 SVGAGI come from the germline V gene (reference sequence). The CDR3 loop is CASKTTGVAYQPQHF. CDR3 sequence (DNA): TGTGCCAGCAAAACGACAGGGGTTGCCTATCAGCCCCAGCATTTT.

V is TRBV10-3 and J is TRBJ2-1; perhaps TRBD1 as D (5 bases). The V and J ends lost 6 bases and 2 bases respectively, with 8 bases between them. Germline-derived CDR1 and CDR2 are ENHRY and SYGVKD. This CDR3 is 13 amino acids long. CDR3 loop: CAIRGATYNEQFF. CDR3 DNA sequence: TGTGCCATCAGAGGGGCCACCTACAATGAGCAGTTCTTC.

This clone was counted a few times. CDR3 amino acids: CASSSWGEGYEQYF. The CDR3 DNA reads as TGTGCCAGCAGCTCTTGGGGGGAGGGCTACGAGCAGTACTTC. The rearrangement links TRBV5-4 to TRBJ2-7; 7 bases line up with TRBD2. CDR3 size: 14 residues. The trim removed 3 bases at V and 3 bases at J, leaving 6 bases unmatched. Germline V gene lookup returns CDR1 SGHNT and CDR2 YYREEE (reference sequence).

V gene TRBV6-5 combines with J gene TRBJ1-2; D unclear. There are 13 residues in the CDR3. Germline CDR1 MNHEY, CDR2 SVGAGI. With 6 bases removed from V and 1 base from J, the gap between germline ends came to 9 bases. The chain's CDR3 is CASRPRGNYGYTF. In DNA form, the CDR3 reads TGTGCCAGCAGGCCTCGAGGTAACTATGGCTACACCTTC.

DNA of the CDR3: TGTGCCAGTAGGGAGCGTGGGGGGATGAACACTGAAGCTTTCTTT. Amino acids: CASRERGGMNTEAFF. The V call is TRBV19, the J call TRBJ1-1, with D possibly TRBD1 on 5 matching bases. Trimming shortened V by 6 bases and J by 0 bases, and 14 bases separated the two germline ends. This CDR3 comprises 15 residues. Germline V CDR1 and CDR2: LNHDA, SQIVND (reference sequence).

This clone was observed once. The chain carries TRBV24-1 and TRBJ2-3; TRBD1 agrees at 7 bases. CDR1 KGHDR and CDR2 SFDVKD come from the germline V gene. The CDR3 is 16 residues long. The ends lost 7 bases at V and 2 bases at J; junction bases unmatched: 11. The CDR3 loop is CATSSRDRTSTDTQYF. As DNA, the CDR3 is TGTGCCACCAGCTCCCGGGACAGAACTTCCACAGATACGCAGTATTTT.

The rearrangement links TRBV12-3 or TRBV12-4 to TRBJ1-1, with 7 bases that match TRBD1. The ends lost 6 bases at V and 1 base at J; junction bases unmatched: 2. CDR3 length: 13 amino acids. The CDR3 here is CASSYRGNTEAFF. The DNA of the CDR3 is TGTGCCAGCAGCTACAGGGGGAACACTGAAGCTTTCTTT.

This rearrangement joins TRBV11-3 to TRBJ1-2; D might be TRBD1 (5 bases). Germline CDR1 SGHNT, CDR2 YENEEA. The CDR3 consists of 13 residues. V was pared by 5 bases and J by 2 bases, with 9 bases between. This chain's CDR3 is CASSPDINYGYTF. CDR3 DNA sequence: TGTGCCAGCAGCCCGGACATAAACTATGGCTACACCTTC.

The rearrangement uses TRBV10-3 and TRBJ2-1, with TRBD2 matching 9 bases. This CDR3 spans 14 amino acids. V lost 4 bases and J lost 4; bases outside the gene matches: 2. Germline values: CDR1 ENHRY, CDR2 SYGVKD. The DNA of the CDR3 is TGTGCCATCAGTGCTAGCGGGGTTTACAATGAGCAGTTCTTC. This sequence encodes CAISASGVYNEQFF.

This clone occurred a few times. This sequence joins TRBV4-2 and TRBJ2-1, with 9 bases identical to TRBD2. CDR1 is LGHNA and CDR2 is YNFKEQ in the germline V gene. The CDR3 runs to 18 residues. V lost 1 base to trimming and J lost 8 bases; unmatched junction nucleotides: 15. The CDR3 spells CASSQVWSRGGNRDEQFF. The CDR3 DNA is TGTGCCAGCAGCCAAGTCTGGTCGCGGGGGGGTAATCGCGATGAGCAGTTCTTC.

The chain joins TRBV5-1 to TRBJ1-1; perhaps TRBD1 as D (6 bases). Germline V CDR1 and CDR2: SGHRS, YFSETQ. V was trimmed by 2 bases and J by 2 bases, leaving 10 bases between them. The CDR3 loop spans 14 amino acids. The CDR3 here is CASSFSGANTEAFF. CDR3 nucleotides: TGCGCCAGCAGCTTTTCAGGGGCCAACACTGAAGCTTTCTTT. Drawing the rest from reference TRBV5-1 and TRBJ1-1, the complete variable domain is KAGVTQTPRYLIKTRGQQVTLSCSPISGHRSVSWYQQTPGQGLQFLFEYFSETQRNKGNFPGRFSGRQFSNSRSEMNVSTLELGDSALYLCASSFSGANTEAFFGQGTRLTVV.

The chain couples TRBV5-4 to TRBJ2-2; maybe TRBD2 (5 bases). The germline V gene has CDR1 SGHNT and CDR2 YYREEE (reference sequence). Trimming took 6 bases from V and 0 from J, leaving 15 bases between them. The CDR3 extends over 16 amino acids. In DNA form, the CDR3 reads TGTGCCAGCACCACGGCCGTCGGGGCGAACACCGGGGAGCTGTTTTTT. Encoded protein: CASTTAVGANTGELFF.

The rearrangement joins TRBV5-1 to TRBJ1-1; a possible D gene is TRBD1 (5 bases). Germline V gives CDR1 SGHRS, CDR2 YFSETQ. CDR3 size: 16 residues. V was trimmed by 0 bases and J by 0 bases, leaving 12 bases between them. The CDR3: CASSLAPQGMNTEAFF. In nucleotides, the CDR3 is TGCGCCAGCAGCTTGGCCCCCCAGGGAATGAACACTGAAGCTTTCTTT.

The chain employs TRBV7-9 and TRBJ1-1; 8 bases align to TRBD1. Germline V CDR1 and CDR2: SEHNR, FQNEAQ (reference sequence). V shed 6 bases, J shed 5 bases, and the junction held 11 bases outside the gene matches. This CDR3 has 15 residues. Here the CDR3 DNA reads TGTGCCAGCAGTTGCCCTGCAGGGGGCTTTACTGAAGCTTTCTTT. Protein product: CASSCPAGGFTEAFF.